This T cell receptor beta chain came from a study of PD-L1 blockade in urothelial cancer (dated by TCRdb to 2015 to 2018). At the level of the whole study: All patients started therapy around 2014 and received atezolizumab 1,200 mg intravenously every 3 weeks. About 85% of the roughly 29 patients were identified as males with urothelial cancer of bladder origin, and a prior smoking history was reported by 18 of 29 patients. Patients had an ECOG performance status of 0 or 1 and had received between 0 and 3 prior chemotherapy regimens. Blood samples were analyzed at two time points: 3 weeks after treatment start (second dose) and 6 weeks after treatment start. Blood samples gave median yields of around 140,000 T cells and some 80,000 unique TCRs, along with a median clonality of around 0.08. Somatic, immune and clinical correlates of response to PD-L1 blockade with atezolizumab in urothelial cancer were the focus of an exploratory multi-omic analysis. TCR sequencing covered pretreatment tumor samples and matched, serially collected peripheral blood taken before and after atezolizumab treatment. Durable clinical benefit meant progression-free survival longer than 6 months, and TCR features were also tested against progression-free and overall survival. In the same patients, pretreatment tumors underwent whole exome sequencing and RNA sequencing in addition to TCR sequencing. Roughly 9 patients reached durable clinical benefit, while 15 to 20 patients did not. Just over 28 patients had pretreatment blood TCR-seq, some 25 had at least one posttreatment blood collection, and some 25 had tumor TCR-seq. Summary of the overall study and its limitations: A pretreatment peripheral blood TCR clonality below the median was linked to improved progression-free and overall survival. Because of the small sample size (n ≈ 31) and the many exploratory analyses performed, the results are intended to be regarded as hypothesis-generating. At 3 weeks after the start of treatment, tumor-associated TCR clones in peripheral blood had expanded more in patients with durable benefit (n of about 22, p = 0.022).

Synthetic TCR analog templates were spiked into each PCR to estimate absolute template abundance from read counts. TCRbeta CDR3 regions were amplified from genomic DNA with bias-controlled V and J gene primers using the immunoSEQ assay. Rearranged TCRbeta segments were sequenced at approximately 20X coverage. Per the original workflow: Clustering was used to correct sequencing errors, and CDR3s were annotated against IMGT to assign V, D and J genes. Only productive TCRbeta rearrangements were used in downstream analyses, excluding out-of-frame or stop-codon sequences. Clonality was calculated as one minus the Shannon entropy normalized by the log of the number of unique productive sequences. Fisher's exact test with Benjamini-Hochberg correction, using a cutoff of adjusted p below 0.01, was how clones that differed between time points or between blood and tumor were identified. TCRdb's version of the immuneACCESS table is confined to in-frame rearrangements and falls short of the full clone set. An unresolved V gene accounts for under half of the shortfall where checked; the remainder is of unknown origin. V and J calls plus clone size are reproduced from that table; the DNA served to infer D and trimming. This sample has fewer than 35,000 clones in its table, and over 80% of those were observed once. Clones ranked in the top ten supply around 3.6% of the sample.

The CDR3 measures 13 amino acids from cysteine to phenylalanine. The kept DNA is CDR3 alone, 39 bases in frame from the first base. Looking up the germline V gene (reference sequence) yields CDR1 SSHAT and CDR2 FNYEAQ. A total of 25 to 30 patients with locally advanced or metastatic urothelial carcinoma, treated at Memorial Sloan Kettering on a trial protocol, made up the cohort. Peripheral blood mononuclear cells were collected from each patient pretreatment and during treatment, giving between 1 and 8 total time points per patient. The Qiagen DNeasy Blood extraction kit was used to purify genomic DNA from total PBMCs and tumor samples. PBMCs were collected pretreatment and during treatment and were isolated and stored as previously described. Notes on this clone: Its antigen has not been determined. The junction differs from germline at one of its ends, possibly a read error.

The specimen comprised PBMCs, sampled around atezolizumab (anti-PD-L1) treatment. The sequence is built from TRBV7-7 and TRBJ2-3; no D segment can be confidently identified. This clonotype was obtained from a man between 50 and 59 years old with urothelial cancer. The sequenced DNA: TGTGCTAGCAGCTTGCGGCACAAAGATACGCAGTATTTT. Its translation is CASSLRHKDTQYF. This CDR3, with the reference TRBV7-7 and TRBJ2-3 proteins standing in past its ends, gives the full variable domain GAGVSQSPRYKVTKRGQDVTLRCDPISSHATLYWYQQALGQGPEFLTYFNYEAQPDKSGLPSDRFSAERPEGSISTLTIQRTEQRDSAMYRCASSLRHKDTQYFGPGTRLTVL.